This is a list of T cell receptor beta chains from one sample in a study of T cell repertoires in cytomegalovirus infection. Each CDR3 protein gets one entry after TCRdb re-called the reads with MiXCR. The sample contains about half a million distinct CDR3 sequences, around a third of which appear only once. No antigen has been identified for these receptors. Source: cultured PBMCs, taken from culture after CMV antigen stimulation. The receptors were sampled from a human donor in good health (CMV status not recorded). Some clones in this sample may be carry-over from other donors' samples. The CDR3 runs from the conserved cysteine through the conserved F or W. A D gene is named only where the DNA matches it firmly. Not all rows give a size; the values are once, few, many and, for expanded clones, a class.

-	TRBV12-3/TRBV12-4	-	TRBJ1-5	CASRIRRDQPQHF	TGTGCCAGCAGGATCCGCAGGGATCAGCCCCAGCATTTT
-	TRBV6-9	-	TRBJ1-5	CASSPGAPSNQPQHF	TGCGCCAGCAGCCCAGGGGCGCCTAGCAATCAGCCCCAGCATTTT
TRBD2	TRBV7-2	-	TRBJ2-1	CASSLFGLAGGGEQFF	TGTGCCAGCAGCTTATTCGGACTAGCGGGAGGGGGCGAGCAGTTCTTC
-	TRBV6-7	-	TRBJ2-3	CASKLQKRNSTDTQYF	TGTGCCAGCAAACTACAGAAGCGGAATAGCACAGATACGCAGTATTTT
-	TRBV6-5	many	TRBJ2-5	CASTRFETQYF	TGTGCCAGCACCCGTTTTGAGACCCAGTACTTC
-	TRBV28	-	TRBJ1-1	CASSPNKNTEAFF	TGTGCCAGCAGTCCTAATAAAAACACTGAAGCTTTCTTT
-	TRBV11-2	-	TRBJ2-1	CASSPRTNGGNEQFF	TGTGCCAGCAGCCCCCGGACGAATGGGGGGAATGAGCAGTTCTTC
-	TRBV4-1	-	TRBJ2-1	CASSQDGGPWDEQFF	TGCGCCAGCAGCCAAGATGGGGGACCGTGGGATGAGCAGTTCTTC
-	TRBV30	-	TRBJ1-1	CAWSSQGFLRSTEAFF	TGTGCCTGGAGTTCGCAAGGTTTCTTGAGGAGCACTGAAGCTTTCTTT
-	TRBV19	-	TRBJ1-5	CASSMVNSNQPQHF	TGTGCCAGTAGCATGGTGAATAGCAATCAGCCCCAGCATTTT
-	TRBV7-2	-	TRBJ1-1	CASSLAGYNTEAFF	TGTGCCAGCAGCTTGGCCGGATACAACACTGAAGCTTTCTTT
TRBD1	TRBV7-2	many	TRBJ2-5	CASSAGTAYQETQYF	TGTGCCAGCAGCGCTGGGACAGCGTACCAAGAGACCCAGTACTTC
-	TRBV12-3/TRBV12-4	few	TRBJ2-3	CASSFRENTDTQYF	TGTGCCAGCAGTTTCCGGGAGAACACAGATACGCAGTATTTT
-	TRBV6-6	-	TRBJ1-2	CASSYSSGYTF	TGTGCCAGCAGTTACTCCAGTGGCTACACCTTC
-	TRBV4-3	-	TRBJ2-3	CASSQLADRDTQYF	TGCGCCAGCAGCCAGTTAGCGGACCGAGATACGCAGTATTTT
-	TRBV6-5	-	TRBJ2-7	CASSYSEGSGEQYF	TGTGCCAGCAGTTACTCTGAAGGATCGGGCGAGCAGTACTTC
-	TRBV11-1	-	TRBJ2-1	CASRPGGTNSYNEQFF	TGTGCCAGCAGGCCCGGTGGGACCAACTCGTACAATGAGCAGTTCTTC
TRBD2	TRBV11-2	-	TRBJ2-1	CASRRPGLAGGIEQFF	TGTGCCAGCAGACGACCGGGACTAGCGGGAGGCATTGAGCAGTTCTTC
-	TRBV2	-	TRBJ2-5	CASSTIQGEETQYF	TGTGCCAGCAGCACAATACAGGGAGAAGAGACCCAGTACTTC
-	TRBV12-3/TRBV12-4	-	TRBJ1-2	CASSLSVGLFDRGYTF	TGTGCCAGCAGTTTAAGTGTCGGTCTCTTCGATCGCGGCTACACCTTC
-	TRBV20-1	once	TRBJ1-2	CSARKIFSRTEGGYTF	TGCAGTGCTAGAAAAATATTCAGCAGGACCGAAGGAGGCTACACCTTC
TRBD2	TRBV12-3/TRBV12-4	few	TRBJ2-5	CASSPLGLAGRETQYF	TGTGCCAGCAGTCCACTGGGACTAGCCGGAAGAGAGACCCAGTACTTC
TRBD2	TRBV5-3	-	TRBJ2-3	CASSSKREVGDTQYF	TGTGCCAGCAGCTCAAAGCGGGAGGTTGGAGATACGCAGTATTTT
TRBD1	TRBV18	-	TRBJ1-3	CASSPLTTGPLGNTIYF	TGTGCCAGCTCACCCCTAACGACAGGGCCGCTCGGAAACACCATATATTTT
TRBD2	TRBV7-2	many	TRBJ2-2	CASSFAGVNGELFF	TGTGCCAGCAGCTTTGCGGGAGTTAACGGGGAGCTGTTTTTT
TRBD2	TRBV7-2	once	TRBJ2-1	CASSGRTRSEQFF	TGTGCCAGCAGCGGCAGGACTAGAAGCGAGCAGTTCTTC
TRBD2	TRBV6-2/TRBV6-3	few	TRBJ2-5	CASISREGWYQETQYF	TGTGCCAGCATATCGAGGGAGGGATGGTACCAAGAGACCCAGTACTTC
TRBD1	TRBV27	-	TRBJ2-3	CASSPNRGPSTDTQYF	TGTGCCAGCAGCCCTAACAGGGGCCCTAGCACAGATACGCAGTATTTT
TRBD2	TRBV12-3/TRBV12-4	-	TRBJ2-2	CASSTLAEDVTGELFF	TGTGCCAGCAGTACCCTAGCGGAGGATGTCACCGGGGAGCTGTTTTTT
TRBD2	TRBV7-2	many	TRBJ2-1	CASSWGLAGEEQFF	TGTGCCAGCAGCTGGGGACTAGCGGGAGAGGAGCAGTTCTTC
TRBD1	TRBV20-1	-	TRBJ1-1	CSARVTGEGTEAFF	TGCAGTGCTAGAGTAACAGGGGAGGGGACTGAAGCTTTCTTT